This TCR beta chain was sequenced during a study of radiation and T cells in renal cell carcinoma. Whole-study context: Nephrectomy followed 15 Gy stereotactic body radiation by 4 weeks.

Time point specified: baseline pretreatment blood. Treatment given: 15 Gy SBRT to primary tumor, nephrectomy 4 weeks later. This renal cell carcinoma was of the clear cell type. The CDR3 is 15 amino acids. From germline, CDR1 is LNHDA and CDR2 SQIVND (reference sequence). J lost 5 bases, V lost 6 bases, and 8 bases had no gene match. Comments on this clone: Its antigen is not known.

Measured with immunoSEQ multiplex PCR; TCRdb has only the in-frame clones, and not every one. The sample carries approximately 150,000 clones, approximately 87% recorded once. Study-wide points: From baseline, blood top tumor clonotypes peaked at 2 weeks post-radiation.

This TCR was recovered from a woman between 45 and 65 years old with renal cell carcinoma. The chain employs TRBV19 and TRBJ2-2; 8 positions agree with TRBD1. Sequenced here: blood, sampled from a patient whose treatment included radiotherapy and nephrectomy. This CDR3 reads CASRRTGRTTGELFF. The CDR3, as DNA: TGTGCCAGTAGAAGGACAGGGAGGACGACCGGGGAGCTGTTTTTT.